Listed here is a single T cell receptor (beta chain). Its antigen is unidentified. This specimen comes from a study of CD8+ T cells in alopecia areata. In the study overall: Affected scalp percentage gauged treated patients' severity.

Germline CDR1 and CDR2: LNHDA and SQIVND (reference sequence). The CDR3 covers 13 residues. Trimming shortened V by 6 bases and J by 7 bases, and 15 bases separated the two germline ends. As for treatment: oral pan-JAK inhibitor, 5-10 mg twice daily. General observations from the study: Within the top 100, expanded CD8+ clones significantly decreased with tofacitinib, as did scalp clonality. In lesional scalp, particularly from alopecia totalis/universalis, clonality was higher than in normal scalp.

Following extraction, RNA underwent reverse transcription to cDNA, which served as the sequencing template. TCRdb's table, derived via immunoSEQ multiplex PCR, lists solely in-frame clones and lacks some. The table has 200,000 to 250,000 clones, about three fifths seen once. The chain recombines TRBV19 with TRBJ1-1, with D uncertain. This clonotype was obtained from a human donor with alopecia areata. The source was CD4+ T cells sorted from blood, collected at week 4, from a patient treated with tofacitinib. The CDR3 loop is CASRAPYLVEAFF. The CDR3, as DNA: TGTGCCAGTAGGGCCCCGTACCTCGTTGAAGCTTTCTTT.